This T cell receptor (beta chain) originates from a study of T-cell reconstitution after alpha-beta-depleted transplantation in children. A library of TCRbeta sequences, prepared with unique molecular identifiers, was generated. One entry per CDR3 protein results from TCRdb running MiXCR on the PCR reads. The data show approximately 420,000 distinct CDR3 sequences, around 9.9% seen once. The CDR3 loop spans 16 amino acids. Germline V gene data show CDR1 as SEHNR and CDR2 as FQNEAQ (reference sequence). Trimming at V came to 5 bases and at J to 6 bases, leaving 7 bases not matched to a gene. The chain has TRBV7-9 and TRBJ2-2; 12 positions match TRBD2. The sample in question was PBMCs from the stem cell graft donor, obtained from the stem cell graft. The receptor was isolated from a human donor who donated a stem cell graft to a child with acute myeloid leukemia. The CDR3 loop reads CASSRLAGGPSGELFF. CDR3 DNA: TGTGCCAGCAGCCGTCTAGCGGGAGGGCCCTCCGGGGAGCTGTTTTTT.